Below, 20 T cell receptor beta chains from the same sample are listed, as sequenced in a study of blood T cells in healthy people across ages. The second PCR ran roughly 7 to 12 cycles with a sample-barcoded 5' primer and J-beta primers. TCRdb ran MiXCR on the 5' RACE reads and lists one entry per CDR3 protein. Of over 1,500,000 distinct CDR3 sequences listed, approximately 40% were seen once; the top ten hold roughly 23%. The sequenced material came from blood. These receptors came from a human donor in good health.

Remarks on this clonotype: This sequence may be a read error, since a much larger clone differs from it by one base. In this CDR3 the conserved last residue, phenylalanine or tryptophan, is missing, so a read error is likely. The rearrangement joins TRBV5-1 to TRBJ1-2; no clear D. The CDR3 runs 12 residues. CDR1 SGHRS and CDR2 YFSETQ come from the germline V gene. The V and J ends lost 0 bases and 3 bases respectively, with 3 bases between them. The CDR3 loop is CASSLGHYGYTV. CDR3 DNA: TGCGCCAGCAGCTTGGGACACTATGGCTACACCGTC.

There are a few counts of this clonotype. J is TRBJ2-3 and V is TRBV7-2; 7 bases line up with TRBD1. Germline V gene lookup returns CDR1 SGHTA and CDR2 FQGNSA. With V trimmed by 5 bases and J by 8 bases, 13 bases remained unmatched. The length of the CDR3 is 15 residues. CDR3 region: CASSPGQGVQATQYF. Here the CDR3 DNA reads TGTGCCAGCAGCCCCGGTCAGGGGGTGCAAGCTACGCAGTATTTT.

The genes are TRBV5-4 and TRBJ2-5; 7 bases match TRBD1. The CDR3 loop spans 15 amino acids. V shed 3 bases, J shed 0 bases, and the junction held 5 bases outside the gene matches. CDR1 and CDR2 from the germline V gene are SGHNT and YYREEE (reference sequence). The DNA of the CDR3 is TGTGCCAGCAGCTCAATGACAGGGAACCAAGAGACCCAGTACTTC. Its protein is CASSSMTGNQETQYF.

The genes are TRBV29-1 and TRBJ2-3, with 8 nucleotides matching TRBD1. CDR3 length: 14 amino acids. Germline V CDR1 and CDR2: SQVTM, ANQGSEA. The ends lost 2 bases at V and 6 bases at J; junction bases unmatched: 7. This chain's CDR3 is CSVEMAGGLDTQYF. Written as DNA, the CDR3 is TGCAGCGTTGAAATGGCAGGGGGCCTCGATACGCAGTATTTT.

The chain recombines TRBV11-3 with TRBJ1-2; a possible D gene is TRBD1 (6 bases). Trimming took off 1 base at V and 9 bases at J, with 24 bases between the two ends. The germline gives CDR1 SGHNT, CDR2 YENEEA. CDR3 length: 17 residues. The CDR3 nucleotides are TGTGCCAGCAGCTTAGCTATGACAGGCCACACAGCTTATAGCTACACCTTC. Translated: CASSLAMTGHTAYSYTF.

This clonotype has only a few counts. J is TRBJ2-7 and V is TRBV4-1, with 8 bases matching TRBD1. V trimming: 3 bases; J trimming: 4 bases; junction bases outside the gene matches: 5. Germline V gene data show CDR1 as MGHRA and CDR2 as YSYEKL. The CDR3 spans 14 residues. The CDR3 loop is CASSHGQGWYEQYF. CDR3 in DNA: TGCGCCAGCAGCCACGGACAGGGATGGTACGAGCAGTACTTC.

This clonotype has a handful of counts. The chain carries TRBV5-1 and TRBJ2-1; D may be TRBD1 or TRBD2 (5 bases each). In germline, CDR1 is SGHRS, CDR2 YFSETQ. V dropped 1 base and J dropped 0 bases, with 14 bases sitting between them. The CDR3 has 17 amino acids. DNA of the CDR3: TGCGCCAGCAGCTTGAATGGGGGATTCAGCTCCTACAATGAGCAGTTCTTC. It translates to CASSLNGGFSSYNEQFF.

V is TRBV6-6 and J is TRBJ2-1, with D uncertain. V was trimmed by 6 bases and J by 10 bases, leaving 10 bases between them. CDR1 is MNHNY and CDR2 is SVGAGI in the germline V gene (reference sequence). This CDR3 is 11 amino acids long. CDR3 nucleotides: TGTGCCAGCAGCCTAACATGGGAGCAGTTCTTC. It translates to CASSLTWEQFF.

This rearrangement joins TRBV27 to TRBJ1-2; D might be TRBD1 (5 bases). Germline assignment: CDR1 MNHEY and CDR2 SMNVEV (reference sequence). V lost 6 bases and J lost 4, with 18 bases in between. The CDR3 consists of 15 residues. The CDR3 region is CASSPRGVNFYGYTF. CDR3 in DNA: TGTGCCAGCAGCCCTAGGGGCGTTAATTTCTATGGCTACACCTTC.

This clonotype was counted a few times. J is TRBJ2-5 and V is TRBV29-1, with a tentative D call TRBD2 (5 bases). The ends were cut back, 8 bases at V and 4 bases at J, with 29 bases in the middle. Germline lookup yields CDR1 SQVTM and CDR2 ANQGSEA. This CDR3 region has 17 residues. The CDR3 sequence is CSTTLGNRPFEGETQYF. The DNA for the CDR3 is TGCAGCACTACATTGGGCAACAGACCCTTTGAGGGAGAGACCCAGTACTTC.

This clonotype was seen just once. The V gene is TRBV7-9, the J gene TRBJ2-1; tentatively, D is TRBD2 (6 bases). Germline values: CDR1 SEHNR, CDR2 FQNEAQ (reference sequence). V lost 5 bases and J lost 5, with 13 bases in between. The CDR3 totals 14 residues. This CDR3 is CASSGRGDDNEQFF. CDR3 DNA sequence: TGTGCCAGCAGCGGGCGGGGCGACGACAATGAGCAGTTCTTC.

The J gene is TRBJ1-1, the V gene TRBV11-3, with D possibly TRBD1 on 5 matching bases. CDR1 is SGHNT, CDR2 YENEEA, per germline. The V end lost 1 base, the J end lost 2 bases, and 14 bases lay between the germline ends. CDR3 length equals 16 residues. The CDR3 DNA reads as TGTGCCAGCAGCTTAGGGGGCGCCGACGCTAACACTGAAGCTTTCTTT. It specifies CASSLGGADANTEAFF.

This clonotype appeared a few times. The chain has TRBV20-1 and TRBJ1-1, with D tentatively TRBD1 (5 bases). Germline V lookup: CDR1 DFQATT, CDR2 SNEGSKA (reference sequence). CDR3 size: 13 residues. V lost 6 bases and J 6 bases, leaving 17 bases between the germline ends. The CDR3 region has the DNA TGCAGTGCCAATCGGGGCAGAGACTCTGAAGCTTTCTTT. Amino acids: CSANRGRDSEAFF.

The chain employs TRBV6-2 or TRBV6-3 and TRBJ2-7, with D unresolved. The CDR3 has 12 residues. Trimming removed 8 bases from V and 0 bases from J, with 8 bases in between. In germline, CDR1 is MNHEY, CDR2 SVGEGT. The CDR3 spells CASQTSSYEQYF. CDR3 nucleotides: TGTGCCAGCCAGACAAGCTCCTACGAGCAGTACTTC.

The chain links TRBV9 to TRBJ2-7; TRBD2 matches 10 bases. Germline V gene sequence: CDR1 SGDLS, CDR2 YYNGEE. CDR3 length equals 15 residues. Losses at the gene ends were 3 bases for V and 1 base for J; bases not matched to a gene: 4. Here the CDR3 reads CASSAGTSASYEQYF. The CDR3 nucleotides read TGTGCCAGCAGCGCCGGGACTAGCGCATCCTACGAGCAGTACTTC.

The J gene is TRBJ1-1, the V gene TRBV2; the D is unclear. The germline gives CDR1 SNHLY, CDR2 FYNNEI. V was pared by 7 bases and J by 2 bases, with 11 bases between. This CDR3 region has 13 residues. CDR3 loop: CASKFGTNTEAFF. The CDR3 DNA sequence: TGTGCCAGCAAATTCGGTACCAACACTGAAGCTTTCTTT.

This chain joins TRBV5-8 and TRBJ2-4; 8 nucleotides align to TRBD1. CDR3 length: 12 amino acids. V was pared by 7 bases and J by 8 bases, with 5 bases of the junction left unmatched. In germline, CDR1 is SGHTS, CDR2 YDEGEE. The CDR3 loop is CASGGQEYIQYF. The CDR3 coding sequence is TGTGCCAGCGGGGGACAGGAGTACATTCAGTACTTC.

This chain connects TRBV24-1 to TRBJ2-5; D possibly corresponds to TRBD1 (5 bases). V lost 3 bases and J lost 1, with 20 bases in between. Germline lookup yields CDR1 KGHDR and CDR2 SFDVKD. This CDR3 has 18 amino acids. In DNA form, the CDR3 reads TGTGCCACCAGTGATCCGGACACGCCAGACCCCTTCCAAGAGACCCAGTACTTC. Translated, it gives CATSDPDTPDPFQETQYF.

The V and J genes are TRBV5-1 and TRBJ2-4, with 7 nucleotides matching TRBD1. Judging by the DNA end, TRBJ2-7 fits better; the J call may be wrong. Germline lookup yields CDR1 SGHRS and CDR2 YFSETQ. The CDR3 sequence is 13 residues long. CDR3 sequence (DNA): TGCGCCAGCAGCGCTGACAGGGTCTACGAGCAGTACTTC. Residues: CASSADRVYEQYF.

Here the CDR3 DNA reads TGTGCCAGCAGCAGGGCCAGGGGCGAGCAGTACTTC. Translated, it gives CASSRARGEQYF. This rearrangement joins TRBV7-2 to TRBJ2-7; tentative D call: TRBD1 (6 bases). V was shortened by 5 bases and J by 6 bases, with 11 bases between the two germline ends. Germline CDR1 and CDR2: SGHTA and FQGNSA. This CDR3 spans 12 amino acids.